This T cell receptor (beta chain) was captured by sequencing in a study of cytomegalovirus exposure and HLA in healthy donors. The PCR ran on 60 Vbeta and 13 Jbeta primers. Some clones are missing from TCRdb's copy, which holds only in-frame ones; the method was immunoSEQ multiplex PCR. The sample records some 120,000 clones, roughly 9% being singletons. The CDR3 loop spans 15 amino acids. Trimming took off 4 bases at V and 4 bases at J, with 16 bases between the two ends. Germline CDR1 reads SEHNR; CDR2 reads FQNEAQ (reference sequence). This clone has more than one count but fewer than ten. This receptor was identified in a woman in her thirties or forties in good health and CMV-seropositive. The specimen was PBMCs. The rearrangement links TRBV7-9 to TRBJ1-2; D gene ambiguous. The CDR3 loop is CASSSSDLSSYGYTF. The CDR3 DNA reads TGTGCCAGCAGCTCGAGCGACCTAAGTAGCTATGGCTACACCTTC.